Listed below are T cell receptor beta chains from one sample, sequenced in a study of response to subunit inactivated influenza vaccine. TCRdb re-derived calls from the RT-PCR reads in MiXCR, one entry per CDR3 protein. The data show under 800,000 distinct CDR3 sequences, more than 11% seen once. The specimen comprised PBMCs from blood, sampled 14 days before vaccination. The receptors originated from a man between 50 and 59 years old who received an inactivated influenza vaccine. The CDR3 runs from the conserved cysteine through the conserved F or W. D genes are given only for firm matches. Clone size appears in some rows only: once, few, many, or a class for an expanded clone.

J	D	size	V	CDR3	DNA
TRBJ2-1	.	.	TRBV24-1	CATSVGTFGHEQFF	TGTGCCACCAGTGTGGGGACATTCGGTCATGAGCAGTTCTTC
TRBJ2-7	TRBD2	.	TRBV5-1	CASSLTSGSRGEQYF	TGCGCCAGCAGCTTGACTAGCGGGAGTCGAGGGGAGCAGTACTTC
TRBJ1-5	TRBD1	.	TRBV6-1	CASRPRETGVNQPQHF	TGTGCCAGCAGACCCAGGGAGACAGGGGTTAATCAGCCCCAGCATTTT
TRBJ1-5	.	few	TRBV4-2	CASSQEVGAQGQPQHF	TGTGCCAGCAGCCAAGAAGTGGGAGCGCAGGGTCAGCCCCAGCATTTT
TRBJ2-1	.	.	TRBV2	CASCRDNEQFF	TGTGCCAGCTGCCGGGACAATGAGCAGTTCTTC
TRBJ2-5	.	many	TRBV28	CASRSTGTQYF	TGTGCCAGTAGAAGTACTGGGACCCAGTACTTC
TRBJ2-1	.	.	TRBV29-1	CSVEDPEGRGNEQFF	TGCAGCGTTGAAGATCCCGAGGGCCGGGGGAATGAGCAGTTCTTC
TRBJ2-1	.	many	TRBV15	CATSRASGEQFF	TGTGCCACCAGCAGAGCTAGTGGTGAGCAGTTCTTC
TRBJ1-1	.	few	TRBV4-2	CASSQESGGTEAFF	TGTGCCAGCAGCCAAGAATCTGGGGGCACTGAAGCTTTCTTT
TRBJ2-5	.	few	TRBV20-1	CSAGQRDLGQYF	TGCAGTGCTGGACAGAGGGACCTGGGACAGTACTTC
TRBJ2-5	.	many	TRBV19	CASSMGRIKETQYF	TGTGCCAGTAGTATGGGCCGGATAAAAGAGACCCAGTACTTC
TRBJ2-2	.	once	TRBV7-2	CASSASVTAANTGELFF	TGTGCCAGCAGTGCTAGCGTTACAGCGGCGAACACCGGGGAGCTGTTTTTT
TRBJ2-2	.	many	TRBV5-5	CASSPSPASYTGELFF	TGTGCCAGCAGCCCCTCCCCAGCGAGCTACACCGGGGAGCTGTTTTTT
TRBJ2-5	.	few	TRBV28	CASRSARRVETQYF	TGTGCCAGCAGGAGCGCCCGGAGGGTGGAGACCCAGTACTTC
TRBJ2-1	TRBD2	.	TRBV4-3	CASSRGRSYNEQFF	TGCGCCAGCAGCCGCGGGAGAAGCTACAATGAGCAGTTCTTC
TRBJ2-5	.	few	TRBV7-8	CASSLDMGQETQYF	TGTGCCAGCAGCTTAGATATGGGGCAAGAGACCCAGTACTTC
TRBJ1-5	.	.	TRBV12-3/TRBV12-4	CASTRGFNQPQHF	TGTGCCAGCACCCGGGGTTTCAATCAGCCCCAGCATTTT
TRBJ2-2	.	.	TRBV25-1	CASSASWTNTGELFF	TGTGCCAGCAGCGCCTCGTGGACGAACACCGGGGAGCTGTTTTTT
TRBJ2-1	TRBD2	many	TRBV15	CATSRGGGGRRNEQFF	TGTGCCACCAGCAGAGGGGGCGGCGGGAGAAGGAATGAGCAGTTCTTC
TRBJ1-1	TRBD1	.	TRBV6-2/TRBV6-3	CASSRTPTGGTEAFF	TGTGCCAGCAGTCGAACGCCGACAGGGGGGACTGAAGCTTTCTTT
TRBJ2-7	TRBD2	few	TRBV5-6	CASSYYTSGVYEQYF	TGTGCCAGCAGCTACTACACTAGCGGGGTATACGAGCAGTACTTC
TRBJ2-7	.	.	TRBV5-1	CASSFATNYEQYF	TGCGCCAGCAGCTTTGCCACCAACTACGAGCAGTACTTC
TRBJ2-3	.	.	TRBV5-6	CASSLSGLPDTQYF	TGTGCCAGCAGCTTATCGGGACTCCCAGATACGCAGTATTTT
TRBJ1-4	.	few	TRBV6-1	CASRLAGENEKLFF	TGTGCCAGCAGATTGGCCGGAGAAAATGAAAAACTGTTTTTT
TRBJ1-5	TRBD1	many	TRBV10-3	CAISRDRALGGSNQPQHF	TGTGCCATCAGTCGGGACAGGGCCCTGGGTGGTAGCAATCAGCCCCAGCATTTT
TRBJ1-5	TRBD1	few	TRBV20-1	CSARKDRAGQPQHF	TGCAGTGCTAGGAAGGACAGGGCTGGTCAGCCCCAGCATTTT
TRBJ2-5	.	few	TRBV20-1	CSAREVSSRDETQYF	TGCAGTGCTAGAGAGGTATCTAGCCGGGACGAGACCCAGTACTTC
TRBJ2-3	.	.	TRBV15	CATSGSAWADTQYF	TGTGCCACCAGCGGAAGCGCCTGGGCAGATACGCAGTATTTT
TRBJ2-7	.	many	TRBV5-1	CASSLAQGYYEQYF	TGCGCCAGCAGCTTGGCCCAGGGGTACTACGAGCAGTACTTC
TRBJ2-5	TRBD1	few	TRBV2	CASSEDRGRQETQYF	TGTGCCAGCAGTGAAGACAGGGGGAGACAAGAGACCCAGTACTTC
TRBJ1-5	.	few	TRBV30	CAWSEGSSNQPQHF	TGTGCCTGGAGTGAGGGCAGCAGCAATCAGCCCCAGCATTTT
TRBJ1-1	.	.	TRBV28	CASSATGYEAFF	TGTGCCAGCAGTGCGACAGGATATGAAGCTTTCTTT